These 5 T cell receptor beta chains came from one sample sequenced in a study of neurological immune-mediated disorders. MiXCR, applied by TCRdb to the 5' RACE reads, yields one record per CDR3 protein. The sample holds approximately 100,000 distinct CDR3 sequences; roughly 4% are singletons and the top ten take 5% to 6.5%. The specimen sequenced was PBMCs. Every receptor here comes from a woman aged 18-29 years with multiple sclerosis.

This clonotype appeared many times. As DNA, the CDR3 is TGCGCCAGCAGCAACCCGCCGGGAAACACCATATATTTT. Its translation: CASSNPPGNTIYF. The V and J genes are TRBV5-1 and TRBJ1-3; no reliable D call. This CDR3 region has 13 residues. V lost 4 bases and J 4 bases, leaving 9 bases between the germline ends. Germline lookup yields CDR1 SGHRS and CDR2 YFSETQ.

The table lists this clonotype with many counts. The chain joins TRBV10-3 to TRBJ1-5, with D uncertain. The V and J ends lost 0 bases and 4 bases respectively, with 13 bases between them. CDR3 length: 16 amino acids. The germline CDR1 and CDR2 sequences are ENHRY and SYGVKD. CDR3 coding DNA: TGTGCCATCAGTGAGTCGGAGGTTATCGGGAATCAGCCCCAGCATTTT. This gives the protein CAISESEVIGNQPQHF.

This clonotype was picked up many times. The chain carries TRBV6-2 or TRBV6-3 and TRBJ2-7; D is uncertain. The CDR3 runs to 14 residues. V was cut by 2 bases and J by 6 bases, with 14 bases left in between. Looked up from germline, CDR1 is MNHEY and CDR2 is SVGEGT. DNA of the CDR3: TGTGCCAGCAGTTACCAGATGTGGTCTGGCGAGCAGTACTTC. Translation: CASSYQMWSGEQYF.

This clonotype was seen repeatedly, ten times or more. At one end the junction does not follow the germline gene, possibly because of a read error. V and J are TRBV5-5 and TRBJ2-7, with D hard to call. Per germline, CDR1 SGHKS and CDR2 YYEKEE (reference sequence). The CDR3 contains 14 residues. Written as DNA, the CDR3 is TGTGCCAGCAGCCTTGAACCTGGATCCTCCGAGCAGTACTTC. This gives the protein CASSLEPGSSEQYF.

This clonotype was counted at least ten times. The chain joins TRBV4-2 to TRBJ1-1; D possibly corresponds to TRBD1 (5 bases). V lost 2 bases, J lost 5 bases, and 15 bases lay in between. CDR1 LGHNA and CDR2 YNFKEQ come from the germline V gene. CDR3 length: 15 residues. The CDR3 nucleotides read TGTGCCAGCAGCCAAAATTGGGGGGGTCAAACTGAAGCTTTCTTT. Encoded protein: CASSQNWGGQTEAFF.